This T cell receptor beta chain is drawn from a study of T-cell memory formation after mild COVID-19. Study-wide results and caveats: Cross-reactive memory seemingly joined, as some responding clones were found in pre-infection memory. For second-wave clones that peaked at day 37, SARS-CoV-2 specificity went unverified. CD4+ clones that contracted lay mainly in CM and EM; CD8+ ones lay in EMRA.

5'RACE primed from the constant segment yielded TCR alpha and TCR beta cDNA libraries bearing sample barcodes and UMIs. TCRdb reanalysed the 5' RACE reads using MiXCR and keeps one entry per CDR3 protein. The sample includes 350,000 to 400,000 distinct CDR3 sequences, roughly 20% seen only once; the top ten take around an eighth. The CDR3 contains 18 residues. Trimming cost V 5 bases and J 6 bases; bases outside gene matches: 15. Germline V gene sequence: CDR1 SGHVS, CDR2 FQNEAQ. This clonotype showed up just a few times. What it binds is unknown. The origin of this receptor is an adult woman who had mild COVID-19 (a few samples of this study predate the infection). Cell type and time point are not known. The chain couples TRBV7-8 to TRBJ2-2; TRBD2 matches at 10 bases. Sequenced material: PBMCs or a T cell subset sorted from them (not recorded which). The DNA for the CDR3 is TGTGCCAGCAGCCCCGATCGAGTTAGCGGGAGGCTCTCCGGGGAGCTGTTTTTT. Translating gives CASSPDRVSGRLSGELFF.